The 21 T cell receptor beta chains presented below share a single source sample, sequenced in a study of cytotoxic CD8 clonotypes in ibrutinib-treated CLL. Generated by immunoSEQ multiplex PCR, the TCRdb table keeps only in-frame clones and is missing some. The data show approximately 70,000 clones, 65% to 85% seen once. The sequencing used PBMCs, collected at disease progression, from a patient treated with ibrutinib. The receptors shown here come from a human donor with chronic lymphocytic leukemia.

V usage is TRBV6-1 and J usage is TRBJ1-2; no clear D gene. Germline CDR1 MNHNS, CDR2 SASEGT. The V and J ends lost 6 bases and 0 bases respectively, with 11 bases between them. This CDR3 has 14 amino acids. CDR3 bases: TGTGCCAGCAGCAGGACGTCGACTAACTATGGCTACACCTTC. This encodes CASSRTSTNYGYTF.

The V and J genes are TRBV19 and TRBJ1-2; a possible D gene is TRBD1 (5 bases). V was clipped by 1 base and J by 5 bases, with 5 bases between them. The V gene's germline CDR1 is LNHDA and CDR2 SQIVND (reference sequence). The CDR3 consists of 12 residues. The CDR3 spells CASSIAGYGYTF. The CDR3 DNA follows: TGTGCCAGTAGTATAGCAGGGTATGGCTACACCTTC.

This chain connects TRBV30 to TRBJ1-3; D gene unclear. Looked up from germline, CDR1 is GTSNPN and CDR2 is SVGIG (reference sequence). The CDR3 is made up of 14 amino acids. V was cut by 8 bases and J by 0 bases, with 14 bases left in between. The CDR3 region is CAQEPGASGNTIYF. The CDR3 coding sequence is TGTGCCCAAGAGCCGGGCGCCTCTGGAAACACCATATATTTT.

The V gene is TRBV27, the J gene TRBJ1-3, with 7 bases identical to TRBD1. The CDR3 is 17 amino acids. Looked up from germline, CDR1 is MNHEY and CDR2 is SMNVEV (reference sequence). V trimming: 5 bases; J trimming: 4 bases; junction bases outside the gene matches: 14. As DNA, the CDR3 is TGTGCCAGCAGTCTACTCCCGGTGGGACAGAGCGGAAACACCATATATTTT. Encoded protein: CASSLLPVGQSGNTIYF.

This clone appeared once. This chain joins TRBV5-1 and TRBJ1-5, with a tentative D call TRBD1 (5 bases). Germline V gene lookup returns CDR1 SGHRS and CDR2 YFSETQ. Trimming took 0 bases from V and 1 from J, leaving 8 bases between them. This CDR3 contains 15 residues. The CDR3 region is CASSLDGGSNQPQHF. CDR3 nucleotide sequence: TGCGCCAGCAGCTTGGACGGGGGAAGCAATCAGCCCCAGCATTTT.

The chain carries TRBV4-1 and TRBJ1-1; 8 bases are a match to TRBD1. CDR1 and CDR2 from the germline V gene are MGHRA and YSYEKL. Trimming cost V 1 base and J 4 bases; bases outside gene matches: 5. The CDR3 runs to 15 residues. CDR3 protein: CASSQGQGLSTEAFF. As DNA, the CDR3 is TGCGCCAGCAGCCAAGGACAGGGGTTGAGCACTGAAGCTTTCTTT.

This chain connects TRBV27 to TRBJ2-7, with D possibly matching TRBD2 (5 bases). CDR1 and CDR2 (germline): MNHEY, SMNVEV (reference sequence). CDR3 length equals 14 residues. V lost 6 bases to trimming and J lost 3 bases, with 15 bases between them. CDR3 protein: CASSRGFQNYEQYF. The CDR3 region has the DNA TGTGCCAGCAGCCGAGGGTTTCAAAACTACGAGCAGTACTTC.

This chain connects TRBV5-1 to TRBJ1-3, with 8 positions matching TRBD1. Germline CDR1 and CDR2: SGHRS and YFSETQ. This CDR3 spans 17 amino acids. J was trimmed by 0 bases and V by 4 bases; bases with no gene match: 9. CDR3 sequence reads: CASSPRAGGYSGNTIYF. The CDR3 DNA is TGCGCCAGCAGCCCCCGGGCAGGGGGCTACTCTGGAAACACCATATATTTT.

This clone was detected only once. Relative to the germline gene, one junction end is altered; a read error may explain this. The chain joins TRBV27 to TRBJ2-2; possible D gene TRBD1, 6 bases. This CDR3 is 16 amino acids long. Germline V gives CDR1 MNHEY, CDR2 SMNVEV (reference sequence). DNA of the CDR3: TGTGCCAGCAGTTTAATTGGGCAGGGGAACGCCGGGGAGCTGTTTTTT. Protein product: CASSLIGQGNAGELFF.

The rearrangement links TRBV13 to TRBJ2-7, with D possibly being TRBD1 (6 bases). The CDR3 has 15 amino acids. V lost 0 bases to trimming and J lost 3 bases, with 12 bases between them. Germline CDR1 is PRHDT and CDR2 is FYEKMQ (reference sequence). CDR3 residues: CASSLGTGAFYEQYF. In DNA, the CDR3 is TGTGCCAGCAGCTTAGGGACAGGTGCCTTCTACGAGCAGTACTTC.

The rearrangement joins TRBV18 to TRBJ2-1; 8 bases are a match to TRBD2. The CDR3 sequence is 15 residues long. V lost 3 bases and J lost 2; bases outside the gene matches: 3. CDR1 is KGHSH, CDR2 LQKENI, per germline. This chain's CDR3 is CASSPGTRAYNEQFF. The CDR3 nucleotides read TGTGCCAGCTCACCGGGGACTAGGGCCTACAATGAGCAGTTCTTC.

The chain joins TRBV19 to TRBJ1-1; D remains unclear. Germline CDR1 and CDR2: LNHDA and SQIVND (reference sequence). This CDR3 has 15 amino acids. V lost 5 bases and J 0 bases, leaving 13 bases between the germline ends. The DNA of the CDR3 is TGTGCCAGTAGTCCACCATTGACTCTGAACACTGAAGCTTTCTTT. Amino acid sequence: CASSPPLTLNTEAFF.

The rearrangement joins TRBV15 to TRBJ1-2; no firm D call. V shed 1 base and J shed 4 bases, with 4 bases lying between them. This CDR3 contains 12 residues. Germline lookup yields CDR1 LNHNV and CDR2 YYDKDF (reference sequence). CDR3 in DNA: TGTGCCACCAGCAGAGTCCTCTATGGCTACACCTTC. Translated, it gives CATSRVLYGYTF.

This chain connects TRBV5-1 to TRBJ1-1, with D maybe TRBD1 (5 bases). The CDR3 contains 16 residues. Germline V gives CDR1 SGHRS, CDR2 YFSETQ. V was cut by 6 bases and J by 3 bases, with 21 bases left in between. The CDR3 loop reads CASNVAGGRAYTEAFF. For the CDR3, the DNA is TGCGCCAGCAACGTTGCTGGAGGCAGGGCTTACACTGAAGCTTTCTTT.

This clone was detected once. The J gene is TRBJ2-1, the V gene TRBV7-9; 11 bases are shared with TRBD2. This CDR3 is 18 amino acids long. Germline CDR1 and CDR2: SEHNR and FQNEAQ (reference sequence). V dropped 1 base and J dropped 4; count of bases not matched to a gene: 9. The CDR3 nucleotides read TGTGCCAGCAGCTTAGTTTTAGCGGGGGGGAAACCTTACAATGAGCAGTTCTTC. This gives the protein CASSLVLAGGKPYNEQFF.

The chain uses TRBV5-6 and TRBJ2-3; 8 bases agree with TRBD2. The germline CDR1 and CDR2 sequences are SGHDT and YYEEEE. The CDR3 totals 18 residues. The ends lost 1 base at V and 1 base at J; junction bases unmatched: 11. The CDR3 nucleotides read TGTGCCAGCAGCTTGAGGTTGGGCGGGGGGCGAGGCACAGATACGCAGTATTTT. It yields the protein CASSLRLGGGRGTDTQYF.

This rearrangement joins TRBV6-6 to TRBJ2-7; D is unclear. CDR1 MNHNY and CDR2 SVGAGI come from the germline V gene (reference sequence). The CDR3 contains 12 residues. Trimming left V 4 bases short and J 4 bases short, with 8 bases between. For the CDR3, the DNA is TGTGCCAGCAGTTCCACTACTTACGAGCAGTACTTC. Residues: CASSSTTYEQYF.

The V and J genes are TRBV30 and TRBJ1-1; 8 nucleotides line up with TRBD1. Germline trimming cut 2 bases from V and 5 bases from J; bases unmatched to any gene: 4. Germline lookup yields CDR1 GTSNPN and CDR2 SVGIG (reference sequence). This CDR3 has 13 residues. The CDR3 spells CAWSRTGSTEAFF. For the CDR3, the DNA is TGTGCCTGGAGTCGGACAGGGTCTACTGAAGCTTTCTTT.

The chain is built from TRBV12-5 and TRBJ2-1; 11 nucleotides agree with TRBD2. V shed 5 bases, J shed 8 bases, and the junction held 11 bases outside the gene matches. The CDR3 is 16 amino acids. Germline V CDR1 and CDR2: LGHNT, FRNRAP. CDR3 loop: CASGTLAGVKLDEQFF. CDR3 in DNA: TGTGCTAGTGGTACACTAGCGGGAGTTAAGTTGGATGAGCAGTTCTTC.

The chain recombines TRBV4-1 with TRBJ1-2; D is uncertain. Trimming shortened V by 1 base and J by 8 bases, and 11 bases separated the two germline ends. The CDR3 loop spans 13 amino acids. Germline CDR1 MGHRA, CDR2 YSYEKL. The CDR3 DNA sequence: TGCGCCAGCAGCCAAGTGGTCAGGAGCGGCTACACCTTC. Amino acid sequence: CASSQVVRSGYTF.

The V and J genes are TRBV10-3 and TRBJ2-1, with D possibly matching TRBD2 (6 bases). Germline CDR1 and CDR2: ENHRY and SYGVKD. The CDR3 is 14 amino acids. V was trimmed by 6 bases and J by 8 bases, leaving 17 bases between them. CDR3 in DNA: TGTGCCATCAGCTCGCCTTCGGGGGACCATGAGCAGTTCTTC. Its protein product is CAISSPSGDHEQFF.